Listed here is a single T cell receptor (beta chain). Its cognate antigen is unknown. The entry originates in a study of post-analysis software for immune sequencing data. Looking at the study overall: The study covered relapsing-remitting, secondary progressive and progressive-relapsing courses of multiple sclerosis. Study results and caveats: Multiple sclerosis patients had significantly lower normalized Chao1 diversity than controls. In patients, roughly five TRBV segments were more frequent than in controls, with TRBV5-6, TRBV5-1 and TRBV20-1 among them.

Unique molecular identifiers were carried by the TCR beta cDNA libraries. The yield from about 1 to 10 million T cells was roughly 500,000 cDNA molecules in total. MiXCR, applied by TCRdb to the PCR reads, yields one record per CDR3 protein. Of 600,000 to 750,000 distinct CDR3 sequences listed, 59% are singletons. The CDR3 spans 11 residues. Germline V CDR1 and CDR2: DFQATT, SNEGSKA (reference sequence). The V end was cut by 5 bases, the J end by 7 bases, with 11 bases between. The chain uses TRBV20-1 and TRBJ1-2, with a weak D call TRBD1 (6 bases). The source of this sequence is a girl aged 2 to 9 with multiple sclerosis. Sequencing was carried out using blood. Written as DNA, the CDR3 is TGCAGTGCTCGGACAGTCGGTGGCTACACCTTC. Protein sequence: CSARTVGGYTF.